One sample yielded the 7 T cell receptor beta chains listed below, sequenced in a study of control samples from healthy donors and cancer patients. TCRdb's copy holds only in-frame clones and misses some; the assay was immunoSEQ multiplex PCR. The sample gives about 220,000 clones, around 94% of which show up once; over 1.2% is in the top ten. Material: blood. The receptors shown here come from a man aged 45-65 years in good health.

V is TRBV27 and J is TRBJ2-2, with D unresolved. The CDR3 is 12 residues long. Germline CDR1 MNHEY, CDR2 SMNVEV (reference sequence). Trimming took 5 bases from V and 6 from J, leaving 7 bases between them. CDR3 residues: CASSLFSGELFF. CDR3 sequence (DNA): TGTGCCAGCAGTCTCTTTTCCGGGGAGCTGTTTTTT.

In the case of this clone: This CDR3 is also generated by other DNA sequences in the sample. The CDR3 loop reads CASSYSGGTEAFF. The CDR3 DNA reads TGTGCCAGCAGTTACTCAGGGGGCACTGAAGCTTTCTTT. The gene calls are TRBV6-5 and TRBJ1-1; D might be TRBD1 (6 bases). The CDR3 covers 13 residues. Trimming stripped 0 bases from V and 4 bases from J, with 6 bases between. Germline V gives CDR1 MNHEY, CDR2 SVGAGI.

V and J are TRBV3-1 (or the pseudogene TRBV3-2) and TRBJ2-6; D is unresolved. Germline lookup yields CDR1 LGHDT and CDR2 YNNKEL (reference sequence). The CDR3 spans 15 residues. Trimming removed 4 bases from V and 2 bases from J, with 9 bases in between. CDR3 residues: CASSPARAGANVLTF. CDR3 coding DNA: TGTGCCAGCAGCCCGGCACGGGCTGGGGCCAACGTCCTGACTTTC.

This clone turned up a few times. The rearrangement joins TRBV24-1 to TRBJ1-2; 7 bases are a match to TRBD1. The CDR3 totals 14 residues. V lost 3 bases, J lost 8 bases, and 8 bases stayed unmatched. Germline CDR1 reads KGHDR; CDR2 reads SFDVKD. CDR3 bases: TGTGCCACCAGTGATAGACGACAGGGACGAGGCTACACCTTC. This sequence encodes CATSDRRQGRGYTF.

The chain is built from TRBV6-5 and TRBJ2-2; 11 bases are shared with TRBD1. This CDR3 region has 14 residues. Trimming cost V 4 bases and J 6 bases; bases outside gene matches: 1. Germline-derived CDR1 and CDR2 are MNHEY and SVGAGI. CDR3 protein: CASSLGQGAGELFF. The CDR3 coding sequence is TGTGCCAGCAGTTTGGGACAGGGGGCCGGGGAGCTGTTTTTT.

The CDR3 region is CASSPPDRKSYEQYF. CDR3 DNA: TGTGCCAGCAGCCCACCGGACAGAAAATCCTACGAGCAGTACTTC. J is TRBJ2-7 and V is TRBV7-9; maybe TRBD1 (6 bases). The CDR3 is 15 residues long. The germline V gene has CDR1 SEHNR and CDR2 FQNEAQ (reference sequence). V shed 5 bases and J shed 1 base, with 15 bases lying between them.

This clone was detected once. The chain uses TRBV6-6 and TRBJ2-1, with D tentatively TRBD1 (6 bases). V was trimmed by 2 bases and J by 5 bases, leaving 10 bases between them. The CDR3 spans 14 residues. Germline lookup yields CDR1 MNHNY and CDR2 SVGAGI (reference sequence). The CDR3 coding sequence is TGTGCCAGCAGTTACGGCAGGGGAGACAATGAGCAGTTCTTC. The encoded protein is CASSYGRGDNEQFF.